The sequence of this T cell receptor (beta chain) was determined in a study of CD8 T cells in Susac syndrome. This clonotype is a singleton in its sample. In contrast to the negatively isolated CD8+ and CD4+ T cells, TEMRA cells were FACS-enriched. Germline V gene sequence: CDR1 SEHNR, CDR2 FQNEAQ (reference sequence). This CDR3 contains 14 residues. Between the trimmed V and J ends, which lost 5 bases and 5 bases, there was a span of 15 bases. Reverse transcription of roughly 0.5 to 1 ug RNA was carried out with random hexamers. MiXCR, run by TCRdb on the immunoSEQ multiplex PCR reads, gives a single entry per CDR3 protein. This table holds about 130,000 distinct CDR3 sequences, over 90% found once.

This rearrangement joins TRBV7-9 to TRBJ2-5; D gene uncertain. This sequence was found in a human donor in good health. Input material: CD4+ T cells from PBMCs. The CDR3 is CASSPVGIKETQYF. The CDR3 region has the DNA TGTGCCAGCAGCCCCGTAGGTATCAAGGAGACCCAGTACTTC. The whole variable domain, filled in from reference TRBV7-9 and TRBJ2-5, reads DTGVSQNPRHKITKRGQNVTFRCDPISEHNRLYWYRQTLGQGPEFLTYFQNEAQLEKSRLLSDRFSAERPKGSFSTLEIQRTEQGDSAMYLCASSPVGIKETQYFGPGTRLLVL.